These T cell receptor beta chains were read from a single sample in a study of Graves' ophthalmopathy and Graves' hyperthyroidism. TCRdb reprocessed the multiplex PCR reads with MiXCR, giving one entry per CDR3 protein. The sample has 600,000 to 650,000 distinct CDR3 sequences, over 20% seen once. The sequenced sample was peripheral blood. The receptors shown here come from a woman younger than 35 with stable Graves' hyperthyroidism. Some clones in this sample may be carry-over from other donors' samples. Each CDR3 is given with its conserved first and last residue. A D gene is named only where the DNA matches it firmly.

D,V,J,CDR3
TRBD1,TRBV19,TRBJ1-2,CASTPDRVSYGYTF
-,TRBV12-3/TRBV12-4,TRBJ2-2,CASRPTGGELFF
TRBD1,TRBV6-1,TRBJ1-5,CASSEGGQSNQPQHF
-,TRBV12-3/TRBV12-4,TRBJ2-5,CASTETDGETQYF
-,TRBV6-2/TRBV6-3,TRBJ2-7,CASSFNSGTQDF
-,TRBV29-1,TRBJ1-1,CSAMTELNTEAFF
-,TRBV4-1,TRBJ1-1,CASSQDPPPREAFF
TRBD1,TRBV6-1,TRBJ2-7,CASRGQGAKNEQYF
-,TRBV19,TRBJ1-5,CASSSLSGQLTHQPQHF
TRBD2,TRBV15,TRBJ2-7,CATSTWGGDRYEQYF
-,TRBV15,TRBJ2-5,CATSRDEAGRQETQYF
-,TRBV7-3,TRBJ2-2,CASSLSGRDTGELFF
-,TRBV6-1,TRBJ1-1,CASSVAGVVNTEAFF
-,TRBV28,TRBJ2-7,CASSIWRVEQYF
-,TRBV30,TRBJ1-1,CAWSVLAEAFF
TRBD1,TRBV27,TRBJ1-2,CASSLGTGGLYGYTF
TRBD2,TRBV2,TRBJ2-2,CASSEVLAENTGELFF
-,TRBV30,TRBJ2-6,CAWSVQFSGANVLTF
-,TRBV13,TRBJ2-7,CASSNRVTETPYEQYF
-,TRBV12-3/TRBV12-4,TRBJ2-7,CASSRRSSYEQYF
-,TRBV7-2,TRBJ1-2,CASENRGGYYGYTF
-,TRBV5-1,TRBJ1-3,CASSPGTGRTWNTIYF
TRBD1,TRBV11-2,TRBJ2-5,CASSLGLTGRRETQYF
-,TRBV12-3/TRBV12-4,TRBJ2-7,CASSFSGGLIYEQYF
-,TRBV14,TRBJ1-5,CASSRRGYNQPQHF
-,TRBV6-1,TRBJ1-5,CASSEVLINQPQHF
TRBD1,TRBV29-1,TRBJ2-5,CSVMGQGGETQYF
-,TRBV6-1,TRBJ1-5,CASSEGEGESQPQHF
-,TRBV12-3/TRBV12-4,TRBJ2-7,CASSFMGYEQYF
TRBD1,TRBV6-2/TRBV6-3,TRBJ1-2,CASSYSNRIFRTGADGYTF
-,TRBV27,TRBJ1-1,CASSPVAVNTEAFF
-,TRBV10-3,TRBJ2-7,CATNMGYEQYF
-,TRBV12-3/TRBV12-4,TRBJ1-1,CASSRWGNTEAFF
TRBD1,TRBV4-1,TRBJ2-3,CASSQMWTGQSDTQYF
-,TRBV25-1,TRBJ2-5,CASRSGSRLQETQYF
TRBD1,TRBV7-3,TRBJ1-5,CASSLNPPRQGGQPQHF
TRBD1,TRBV28,TRBJ1-1,CASMTGSTEAFF
-,TRBV3-2,TRBJ2-7,CASSQGFSGGAYEQYF
TRBD1,TRBV6-2/TRBV6-3,TRBJ2-7,CASGQVGEQYF
-,TRBV20-1,TRBJ2-7,CSAGDLSGKEKQYF
-,TRBV6-2/TRBV6-3,TRBJ1-5,CASTKGGSNQPQHF
TRBD2,TRBV7-8,TRBJ2-7,CASSLLWEGEQYF
TRBD1,TRBV12-3/TRBV12-4,TRBJ1-6,CASSRRDSQSWNNSPLHF
-,TRBV29-1,TRBJ1-2,CSVDARRELSGYGYTF
TRBD1,TRBV29-1,TRBJ1-3,CSVTTGRENTIYF
-,TRBV12-3/TRBV12-4,TRBJ2-3,CASSYRDTDTQYF